This TCR beta chain originates from a study of blood T cell repertoires in COVID-19. This clone was observed a few times. The V gene lost 4 bases and the J gene lost 8 bases, with 9 bases spanning the gap. CDR1 is LGHDT, CDR2 YNNKEL, per germline (reference sequence). This CDR3 is 12 amino acids long. TCRdb keeps only in-frame clones here, not all; method: immunoSEQ multiplex PCR. This table has approximately 150,000 clones, roughly four fifths appearing once. Sequenced sample: PBMCs or T cells enriched from blood (not recorded which). The receptor was derived from a man aged 40-49 years with acute COVID-19. This chain connects TRBV3-1 (or the pseudogene TRBV3-2) to TRBJ2-1; D is perhaps TRBD2 (6 bases). The CDR3 here is CASSLIADEQFF. CDR3 DNA: TGTGCCAGCAGCCTTATAGCGGATGAGCAGTTCTTC.